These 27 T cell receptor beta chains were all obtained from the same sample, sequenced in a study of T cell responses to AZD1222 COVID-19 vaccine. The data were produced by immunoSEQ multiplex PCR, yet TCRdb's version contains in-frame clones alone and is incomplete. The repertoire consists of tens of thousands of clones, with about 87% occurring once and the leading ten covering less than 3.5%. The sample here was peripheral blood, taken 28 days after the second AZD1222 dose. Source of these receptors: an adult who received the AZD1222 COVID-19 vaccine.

The CDR3 sequence: CASSHPEREGKETQYF. DNA of the CDR3: TGTGCCAGTAGTCACCCCGAGCGGGAGGGGAAAGAGACCCAGTACTTC. V usage is TRBV19 and J usage is TRBJ2-5; the match to TRBD2 covers 10 bases. The CDR3 spans 16 residues. Losses at the gene ends were 5 bases for V and 3 bases for J; bases not matched to a gene: 9. Germline-derived CDR1 and CDR2 are LNHDA and SQIVND (reference sequence).

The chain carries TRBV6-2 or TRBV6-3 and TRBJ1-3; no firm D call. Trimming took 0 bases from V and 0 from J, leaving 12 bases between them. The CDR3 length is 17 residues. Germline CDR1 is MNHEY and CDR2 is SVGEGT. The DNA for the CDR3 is TGTGCCAGCAGTTACTCGGCAAGGCTCCTCTCTGGAAACACCATATATTTT. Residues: CASSYSARLLSGNTIYF.

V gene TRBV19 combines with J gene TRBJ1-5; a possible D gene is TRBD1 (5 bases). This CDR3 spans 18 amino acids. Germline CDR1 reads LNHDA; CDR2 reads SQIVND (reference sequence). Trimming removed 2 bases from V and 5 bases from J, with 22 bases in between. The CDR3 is CASSIWGFGQGNDQPQHF. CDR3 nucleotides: TGTGCCAGTAGTATATGGGGATTCGGTCAGGGTAACGATCAGCCCCAGCATTTT.

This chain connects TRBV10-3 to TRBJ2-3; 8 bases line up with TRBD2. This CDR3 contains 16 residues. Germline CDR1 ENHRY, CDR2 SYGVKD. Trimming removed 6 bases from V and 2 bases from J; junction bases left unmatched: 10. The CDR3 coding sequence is TGTGCCATCAGACCCCTTGCGGGAGGACTCACAGATACGCAGTATTTT. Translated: CAIRPLAGGLTDTQYF.

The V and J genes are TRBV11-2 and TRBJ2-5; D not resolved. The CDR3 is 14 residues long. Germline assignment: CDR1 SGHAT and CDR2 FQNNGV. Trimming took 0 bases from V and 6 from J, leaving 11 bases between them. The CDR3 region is CASSLDVAAKTQYF. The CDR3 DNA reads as TGTGCCAGCAGCTTAGATGTAGCTGCAAAGACCCAGTACTTC.

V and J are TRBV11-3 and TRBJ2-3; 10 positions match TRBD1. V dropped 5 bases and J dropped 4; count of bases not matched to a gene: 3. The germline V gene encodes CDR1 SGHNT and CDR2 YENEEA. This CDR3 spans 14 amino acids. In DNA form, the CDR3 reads TGTGCCAGCAGCCCAGGACAGGGGGCAGATACGCAGTATTTT. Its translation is CASSPGQGADTQYF.

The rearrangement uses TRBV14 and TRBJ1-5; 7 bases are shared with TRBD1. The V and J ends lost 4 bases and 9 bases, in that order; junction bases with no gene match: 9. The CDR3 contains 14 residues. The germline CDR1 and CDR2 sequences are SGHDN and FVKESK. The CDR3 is CASSPGTAPGPQHF. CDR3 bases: TGTGCCAGCAGCCCTGGGACAGCACCGGGGCCCCAGCATTTT.

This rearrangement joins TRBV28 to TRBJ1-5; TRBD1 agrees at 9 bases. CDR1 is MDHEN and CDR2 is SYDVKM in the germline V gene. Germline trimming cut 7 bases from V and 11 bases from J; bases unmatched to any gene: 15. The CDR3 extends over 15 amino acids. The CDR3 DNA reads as TGTGCCAGCACCCGGAGGGGACAGGGCCCGGGGACCCAGCATTTT. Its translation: CASTRRGQGPGTQHF.

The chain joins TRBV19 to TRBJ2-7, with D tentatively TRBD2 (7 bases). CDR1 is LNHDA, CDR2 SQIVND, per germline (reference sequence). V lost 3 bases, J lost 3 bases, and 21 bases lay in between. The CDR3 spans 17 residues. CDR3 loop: CASSIQMGGAHLYEQYF. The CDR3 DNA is TGTGCCAGTAGTATCCAGATGGGGGGGGCCCACCTCTACGAGCAGTACTTC.

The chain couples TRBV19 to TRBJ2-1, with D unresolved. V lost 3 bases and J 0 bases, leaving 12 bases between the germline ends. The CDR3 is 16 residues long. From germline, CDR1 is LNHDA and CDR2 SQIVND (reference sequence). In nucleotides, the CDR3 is TGTGCCAGTAGTATCCCTGGCGGTAACTCCTACAATGAGCAGTTCTTC. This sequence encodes CASSIPGGNSYNEQFF.

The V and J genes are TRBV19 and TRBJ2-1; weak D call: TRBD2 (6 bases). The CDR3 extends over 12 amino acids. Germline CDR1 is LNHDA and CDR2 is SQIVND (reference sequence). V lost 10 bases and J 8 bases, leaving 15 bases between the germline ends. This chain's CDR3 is CATRRGGDEQFF. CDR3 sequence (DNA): TGTGCCACTCGGAGGGGAGGCGATGAGCAGTTCTTC.

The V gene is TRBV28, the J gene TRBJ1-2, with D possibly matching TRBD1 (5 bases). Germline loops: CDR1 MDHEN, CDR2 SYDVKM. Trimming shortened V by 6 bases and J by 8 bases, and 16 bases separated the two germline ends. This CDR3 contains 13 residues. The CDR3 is CASRTPGGGGYTF. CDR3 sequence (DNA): TGTGCCAGCAGGACCCCGGGGGGGGGAGGCTACACCTTC.

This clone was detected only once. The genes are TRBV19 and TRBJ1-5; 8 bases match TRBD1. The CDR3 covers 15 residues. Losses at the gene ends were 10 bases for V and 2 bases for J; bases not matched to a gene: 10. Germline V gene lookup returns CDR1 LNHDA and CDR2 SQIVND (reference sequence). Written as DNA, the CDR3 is TGTGCCACCGCGACAGGGGAAGGGCGCAATCAGCCCCAGCATTTT. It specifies CATATGEGRNQPQHF.

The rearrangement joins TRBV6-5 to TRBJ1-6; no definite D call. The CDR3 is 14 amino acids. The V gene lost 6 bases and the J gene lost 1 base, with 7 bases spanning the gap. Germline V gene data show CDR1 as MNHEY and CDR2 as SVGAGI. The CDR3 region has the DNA TGTGCCAGCAGGAGCGTATCCTATAATTCACCCCTCCACTTT. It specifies CASRSVSYNSPLHF.

The CDR3 DNA reads TGTGCCAGCAGTCCCCCAGACAGGGCAGGCTACGAGCAGTACTTC. Translated: CASSPPDRAGYEQYF. The V gene is TRBV28, the J gene TRBJ2-7, with 7 bases lining up with TRBD1. Germline V gene data show CDR1 as MDHEN and CDR2 as SYDVKM. Germline trimming cut 5 bases from V and 3 bases from J; bases unmatched to any gene: 10. The CDR3 extends over 15 amino acids. The full variable domain, with the rest looked up from reference TRBV28 and TRBJ2-7, is DVKVTQSSRYLVKRTGEKVFLECVQDMDHENMFWYRQDPGLGLRLIYFSYDVKMKEKGDIPEGYSVSREKKERFSLILESASTNQTSMYLCASSPPDRAGYEQYFGPGTRLTVT.

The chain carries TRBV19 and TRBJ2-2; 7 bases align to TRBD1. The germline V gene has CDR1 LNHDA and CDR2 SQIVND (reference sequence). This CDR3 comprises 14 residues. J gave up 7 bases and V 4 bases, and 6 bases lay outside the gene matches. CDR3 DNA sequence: TGTGCCAGTAGTAGTCTTGCAGGGGGCGGGGAGCTGTTTTTT. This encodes CASSSLAGGGELFF.

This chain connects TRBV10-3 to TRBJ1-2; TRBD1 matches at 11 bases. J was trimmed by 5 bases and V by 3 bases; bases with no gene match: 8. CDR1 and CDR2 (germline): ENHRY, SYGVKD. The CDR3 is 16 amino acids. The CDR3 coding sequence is TGTGCCATCAGTGACCCCGGACAGGGGGCGTCGTATGGCTACACCTTC. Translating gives CAISDPGQGASYGYTF.

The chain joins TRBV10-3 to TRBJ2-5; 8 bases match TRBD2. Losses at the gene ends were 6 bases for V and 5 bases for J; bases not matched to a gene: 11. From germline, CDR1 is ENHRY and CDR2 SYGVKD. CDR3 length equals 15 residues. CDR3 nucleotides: TGTGCCATCAGCGCCTCGGGGGGCGGGAGGGAGACCCAGTACTTC. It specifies CAISASGGGRETQYF.

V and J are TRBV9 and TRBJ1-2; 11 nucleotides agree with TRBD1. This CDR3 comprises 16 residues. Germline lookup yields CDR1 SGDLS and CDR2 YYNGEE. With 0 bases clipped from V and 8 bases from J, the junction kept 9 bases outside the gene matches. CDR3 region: CASSVGPTGTGGGYTF. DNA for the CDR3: TGTGCCAGCAGCGTAGGCCCCACGGGGACAGGGGGAGGCTACACCTTC.

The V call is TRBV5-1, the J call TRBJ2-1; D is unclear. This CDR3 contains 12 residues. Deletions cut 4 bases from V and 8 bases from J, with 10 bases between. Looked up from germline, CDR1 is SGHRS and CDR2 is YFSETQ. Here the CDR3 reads CASSHPPHEQFF. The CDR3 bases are TGCGCCAGCAGCCACCCCCCACATGAGCAGTTCTTC.

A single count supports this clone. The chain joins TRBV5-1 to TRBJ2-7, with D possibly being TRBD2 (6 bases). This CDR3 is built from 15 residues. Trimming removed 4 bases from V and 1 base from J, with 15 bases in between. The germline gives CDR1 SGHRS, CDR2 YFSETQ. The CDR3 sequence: CASSVSGPSSYEQYF. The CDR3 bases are TGCGCCAGCAGCGTTAGCGGACCCTCTTCCTACGAGCAGTACTTC. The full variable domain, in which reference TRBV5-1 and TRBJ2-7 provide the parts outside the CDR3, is KAGVTQTPRYLIKTRGQQVTLSCSPISGHRSVSWYQQTPGQGLQFLFEYFSETQRNKGNFPGRFSGRQFSNSRSEMNVSTLELGDSALYLCASSVSGPSSYEQYFGPGTRLTVT.

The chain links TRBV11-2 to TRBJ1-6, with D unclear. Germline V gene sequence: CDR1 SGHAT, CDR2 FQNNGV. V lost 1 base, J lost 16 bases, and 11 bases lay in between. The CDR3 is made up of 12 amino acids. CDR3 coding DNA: TGTGCCAGCAGCTTAGTCGGAACACAACTCCACTTT. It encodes CASSLVGTQLHF.

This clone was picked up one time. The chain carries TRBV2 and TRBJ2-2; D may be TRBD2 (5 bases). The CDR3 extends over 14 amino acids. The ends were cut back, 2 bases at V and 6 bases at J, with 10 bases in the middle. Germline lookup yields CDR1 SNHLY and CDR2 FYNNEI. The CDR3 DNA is TGTGCCAGCAGTGAAACGGGATCACCCGGGGAGCTGTTTTTT. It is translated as CASSETGSPGELFF. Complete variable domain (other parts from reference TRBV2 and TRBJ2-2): EPEVTQTPSHQVTQMGQEVILRCVPISNHLYFYWYRQILGQKVEFLVSFYNNEISEKSEIFDDQFSVERPDGSNFTLKIRSTKLEDSAMYFCASSETGSPGELFFGEGSRLTVL.

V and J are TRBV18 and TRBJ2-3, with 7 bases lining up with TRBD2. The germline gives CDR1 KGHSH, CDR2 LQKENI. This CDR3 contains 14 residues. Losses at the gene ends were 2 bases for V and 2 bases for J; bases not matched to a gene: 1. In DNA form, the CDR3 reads TGTGCCAGCTCACCAACTAGCGTCACAGATACGCAGTATTTT. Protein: CASSPTSVTDTQYF.

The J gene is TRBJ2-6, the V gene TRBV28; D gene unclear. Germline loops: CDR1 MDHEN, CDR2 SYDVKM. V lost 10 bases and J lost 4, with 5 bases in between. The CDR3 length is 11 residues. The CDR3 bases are TGTGCCACCCTAGGGGCCAACGTCCTGACTTTC. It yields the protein CATLGANVLTF.

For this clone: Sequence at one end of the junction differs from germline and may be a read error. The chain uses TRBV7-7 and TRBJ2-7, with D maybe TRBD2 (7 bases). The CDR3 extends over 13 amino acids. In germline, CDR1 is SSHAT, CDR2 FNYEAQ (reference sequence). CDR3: CASSQGGVNEQYF. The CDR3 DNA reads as TGTGCTAGCAGCCAAGGGGGGGTAAACGAGCAGTACTTC.

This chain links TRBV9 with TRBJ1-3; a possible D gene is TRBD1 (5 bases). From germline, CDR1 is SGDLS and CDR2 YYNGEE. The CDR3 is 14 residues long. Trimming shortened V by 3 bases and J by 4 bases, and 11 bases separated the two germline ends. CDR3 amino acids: CASSARGTGNTIYF. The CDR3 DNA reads TGTGCCAGCAGCGCAAGGGGTACGGGAAACACCATATATTTT. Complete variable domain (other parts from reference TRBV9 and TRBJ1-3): DSGVTQTPKHLITATGQRVTLRCSPRSGDLSVYWYQQSLDQGLQFLIQYYNGEERAKGNILERFSAQQFPDLHSELNLSSLELGDSALYFCASSARGTGNTIYFGEGSWLTVV.